This T cell receptor beta chain stems from a study of immune evolution from preneoplasia to lung adenocarcinoma. About the research overall: HLA loss of heterozygosity: roughly 6.6% AIS, roughly 15% MIA, 30% to 35% ADC, none AAH. Study-wide results and limits: Clonality was highest in normal lung, lower in later-stage lesions apparently. Top clone frequencies peaked in normal lung, apparently declining through invasive adenocarcinoma.

Resections took place in Japan or China from 2014 to 2017. The CDR3 has 18 residues. V dropped 4 bases and J dropped 5 bases, with 23 bases sitting between them. Germline V gene sequence: CDR1 MDHEN, CDR2 SYDVKM. With regard to this clone: Its antigen is as yet unknown.

Repertoires were generated with immunoSEQ multiplex PCR, while TCRdb's copy carries only in-frame clones and drops some. The table lists fewer than 10,000 clones, roughly 79% of them singletons. The J gene is TRBJ2-2, the V gene TRBV28; D might be TRBD2 (6 bases). This TCR came from an older person with lung adenocarcinoma. The sequenced sample consisted of FFPE lung adenocarcinoma in situ tissue. The CDR3 region is CASSSTSLGGRWTGELFF. In DNA, the CDR3 is TGTGCCAGCAGTTCTACTTCTTTGGGGGGAAGATGGACCGGGGAGCTGTTTTTT.